This T cell receptor (beta chain) was documented in a study of T cells in women clearing cervical HPV infection listed by TCRdb under 2018. Concerning the study at large: The cases were 20 to 30 women with histologically confirmed HPV16-related CIN3 or worse, and 2 of those women had invasive cancers. The parent cohort enrolled 10,000 or so women aged 18 or older in Guanacaste, Costa Rica, during about 1992 to 1995 and followed them for approximately 7 years. Cases and controls were matched on year of sample collection and on age within five years. Blood from cases was collected at the visit at which the lesion was first identified, whereas blood from controls was collected once infection was no longer detected. HLA typing was available for only a few women, so HLA type could not be excluded as a confounder. For cases, a median interval of approximately 150 days, with an interquartile range of about 85 to 200 days, was observed between lesion detection and blood sampling. A median age of almost 35 years was observed in cases versus roughly 38 in controls, and no significant differences in baseline characteristics were found. Quality controls consisted of five blinded duplicates per group, for a total of about 60 samples made up of some 50 participants and about 10 replicates. This exploratory proof-of-principle case-control study, nested within the Guanacaste HPV Natural History Study in Costa Rica, compared TCR repertoires among women with different cervical HPV16 outcomes. The controls were 25 women whose single incident HPV16 infection cleared within 12 months with no development of precancer or cancer. Results and caveats for the whole study, not just this receptor: Cases were distinguished from controls with an estimated AUC of about 0.8 by random forest classifiers combining richness and V gene abundances. Lower TRBV6-7 relative abundance was observed in cases than in controls (around 0.1% versus 0.15%; Bonferroni P = 0.0008). Because the number of T cells per sample was unknown, the richness differences could reflect varying T-cell content rather than repertoire biology. Significantly higher TCR repertoire richness was observed in CIN3+ cases than in controls across sequencing depths, whereas no difference in evenness was found. Whether associations preceded infection or resulted from infection could not be shown with the cross-sectional design, and effector/memory subsets and HPV-specific T cells were not isolated.

Every participant had a single incident cervical HPV16 infection, and prevalent HPV16 infections were excluded. Cervical HPV DNA was detected by MY09/MY11 PCR, and genotyping was performed by dot-blot hybridization. Around 16 mL of heparinized blood was centrifuged, after which the buffy coat was aliquoted, frozen at -30 degrees C, and then stored at -80 degrees C. QIAGEN kits were used to extract genomic DNA from buffy coat specimens. Deletion took 0 bases off V and 3 bases off J, with a span of 13 bases between the germline ends. The CDR3 starts with the cysteine, ends with the phenylalanine, and has 16 residues. The 39 bases shown cover part of the CDR3, and their frame starts at base 1. Reading the germline V gene (reference sequence) gives CDR1 SGHNT and CDR2 YYREEE. Using the immunoSEQ assay, multiplex PCR amplified TCR beta CDR3 regions from an average of about 1,300 ng of genomic DNA per sample. To correct primer bias, the assay used a complete synthetic TCR repertoire to set an amplification baseline. The amplicons were sequenced on the Illumina platform. The original pipeline was this. Sequences were error-corrected by clustering with frequency ratios and a modified nearest-neighbor algorithm and were then analyzed in the immunoSEQ Analyzer with IMGT gene definitions. TCR richness and evenness were averaged over 20 rarefaction repeats at each rarefaction depth, excluding samples with fewer sequences than the depth. V, D and J gene relative abundances were compared between groups with Wilcoxon rank sum tests, applying FDR correction. For the blinded duplicates, the intraclass correlation was roughly 96% for TCR richness and averaged roughly 75% across roughly 72 gene segments. TCRdb carries this immuneACCESS record with in-frame sequences only. Its versions omit some clonotypes, under half of them owing to an unresolved V gene in the studies checked, with the rest unexplained. The V and J calls and clone size come from that table; D and trimming were worked out from the DNA. Per the sample table, the count is tens of thousands of clones. 18% of the sample rests with the top ten.

As to this clone: Its antigen specificity is not known. The read ends 3 residues shy of where the CDR3 ends; the end is completed using the germline J gene.

Sample: blood buffy coat. The receptor comes from a woman aged 18 to 75 with a cervical HPV16 infection that either progressed to CIN3+ or cleared (not recorded which). The chain couples TRBV5-4 to TRBJ2-1, with no reliable assignment of the D segment. The sequenced CDR3 bases are TGTGCCAGCAGCTTGGGAACAGAACCCTTCTACAATGAG. It codes for CASSLGTEPFYNE. In full, the CDR3 is CASSLGTEPFYNEQFF.